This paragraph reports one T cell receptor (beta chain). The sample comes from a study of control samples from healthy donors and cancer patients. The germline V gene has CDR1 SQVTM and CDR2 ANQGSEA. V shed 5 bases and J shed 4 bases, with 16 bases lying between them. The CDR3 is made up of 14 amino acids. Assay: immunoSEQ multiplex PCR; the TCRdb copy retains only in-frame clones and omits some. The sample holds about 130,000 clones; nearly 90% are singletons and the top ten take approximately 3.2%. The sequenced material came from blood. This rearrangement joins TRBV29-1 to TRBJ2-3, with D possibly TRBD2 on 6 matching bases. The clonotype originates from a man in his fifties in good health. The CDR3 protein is CSVRLGRGADTQYF. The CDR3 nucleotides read TGCAGCGTTCGACTCGGGCGGGGAGCAGATACGCAGTATTTT.